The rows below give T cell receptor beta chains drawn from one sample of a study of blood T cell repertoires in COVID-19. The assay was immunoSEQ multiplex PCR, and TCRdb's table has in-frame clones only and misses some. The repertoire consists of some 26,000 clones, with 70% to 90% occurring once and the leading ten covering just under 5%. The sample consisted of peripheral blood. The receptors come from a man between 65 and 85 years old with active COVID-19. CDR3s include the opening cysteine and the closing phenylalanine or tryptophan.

CASSLGDRVTETQYF TRBV5-1
CASSPSGDSGNTIYF TRBV18
CASERDSSGYTF TRBV6-5
CASSIRQGNSDTQYF TRBV5-1
CASPKGPGGLDTQYF TRBV2
CASSMTRGSSYEQYF TRBV5-4
CASRAGTNLNYGYTF TRBV5-6
CASSQGAGQLNTEAFF TRBV4-1
CASSRQGGSGANVLTF TRBV5-4
CASSDGTTITTDTQYF TRBV6-2/TRBV6-3
CASSELGAATNEKLFF TRBV2
CASSQGPLQGGEQYF TRBV4-3
CASSLWGQKGEKLFF TRBV7-9
CASSSAGTGPLRGANVLTF TRBV19
CASRRGLGTGELFF TRBV9
CASSELGTYDEQYF TRBV7-6
CASRAKPGLGAYEQYF TRBV27
CASELRGDQPQHF TRBV6-5
CASSSDRGYEQYF TRBV11-1
CATSGSGNIQYF TRBV24-1
CASRPPGLYTGELFF TRBV7-2
CASSSGGNEQFF TRBV9
CASGLAGINEQFF TRBV12-3/TRBV12-4
CASSPGAYEQYF TRBV6-5
CASSLGLAAHNEQFF TRBV5-1
CASSLVWGGTEAFF TRBV5-5
CASRFDPGTEAFF TRBV7-2
CASSSTATNEKLFF TRBV3-1/TRBV3-2
CAIKRDSGANVLTF TRBV10-3
CASSLTDRDAYNSPLHF TRBV5-1
CASSLQNNEQFF TRBV7-8
CSAPEIDTQYF TRBV20-1
CSVEGQGTNNYEQYF TRBV29-1
CASVLESGSYNEQFF TRBV5-1
CASRGDRHNEQFF TRBV5-1
CASSLSVGLAIYNEQFF TRBV27
CASSIRDSSLSNEQFF TRBV19
CASGEMNTEAFF TRBV28
CATGASGLYNEQFF TRBV24-1
CASSPPGVYNEQFF TRBV18
CASSILSNSPLHF TRBV19
CASSMGQFYGYTF TRBV19
CASSQGARGSMNTEAFF TRBV4-3
CAISRLAGSTDTQYF TRBV10-3
CASSVPRGTISYEQYF TRBV19
CAISEGDSSYNEQFF TRBV10-3
CASSQHPTQANYGYTF TRBV4-3
CASSLSSTTGTEAFF TRBV11-2
CASSEAGRNQPQHF TRBV6-1
CASSLTGQGYEQYF TRBV5-1
CASSGRGQGGTDTQYF TRBV7-6
CAISDADRANYGYTF TRBV10-3